This entry lists 16 T cell receptor beta chains sequenced from one sample in a study of T-cell memory formation after mild COVID-19. TCRdb called the 5' RACE reads again in MiXCR, with one record for every CDR3 protein. The data hold approximately 410,000 distinct CDR3 sequences, with more than 20% observed a single time. Sequenced input: PBMCs or a T cell subset sorted from them (not recorded which). These receptors originate from an adult woman who had mild COVID-19 (a few samples of this study predate the infection). Cell type and time point are not known.

The J gene is TRBJ2-5, the V gene TRBV5-1; 9 bases line up with TRBD2. CDR1 is SGHRS, CDR2 YFSETQ, per germline. CDR3 length: 15 residues. After removal of 4 bases from V and 5 bases from J, the junction contained 9 bases not matched to a gene. CDR3 nucleotides: TGCGCCAGCAGCACCCTAGCGGGGTATGGTGAGACCCAGTACTTC. This codes for CASSTLAGYGETQYF. Supplemented by reference TRBV5-1 and TRBJ2-5, the full variable domain reads KAGVTQTPRYLIKTRGQQVTLSCSPISGHRSVSWYQQTPGQGLQFLFEYFSETQRNKGNFPGRFSGRQFSNSRSEMNVSTLELGDSALYLCASSTLAGYGETQYFGPGTRLLVL.

V is TRBV5-4 and J is TRBJ2-7; 8 positions agree with TRBD2. The CDR3 runs to 16 residues. Looked up from germline, CDR1 is SGHNT and CDR2 is YYREEE (reference sequence). After removal of 4 bases from V and 5 bases from J, the junction contained 14 bases not matched to a gene. The CDR3 DNA reads TGTGCCAGCAGCCCGGAAATCAGCGGGAGTCTCCACGAGCAGTACTTC. Translation gives CASSPEISGSLHEQYF.

The chain carries TRBV3-2 and TRBJ2-7; no DNA check was done on the table's D call, TRBD1. TRBV3-2 is reported as a pseudogene. The CDR3 extends over 14 amino acids. CDR3 nucleotide sequence: TGTGCCAGCAGCCACTCGGACACCTCCTACGAGCAGTACTTC. Protein sequence: CASSHSDTSYEQYF.

The chain carries TRBV20-1 and TRBJ1-2; perhaps TRBD1 as D (6 bases). Germline loops: CDR1 DFQATT, CDR2 SNEGSKA (reference sequence). CDR3 size: 15 residues. The ends were cut back, 1 base at V and 9 bases at J, with 21 bases in the middle. CDR3 loop: CSARGIQGGGISYTF. DNA for the CDR3: TGCAGTGCTAGAGGGATTCAGGGAGGGGGGATTAGCTACACCTTC.

The J gene is TRBJ2-2, the V gene TRBV6-2 or TRBV6-3; D is uncertain. The CDR3 length is 14 residues. CDR1 and CDR2 from the germline V gene are MNHEY and SVGEGT. The germline V and J ends were trimmed by 5 bases and 2 bases, with 9 bases remaining between them. CDR3 in amino acids: CASSAASNTGELFF. CDR3 DNA sequence: TGTGCCAGCAGTGCGGCAAGCAACACCGGGGAGCTGTTTTTT.

This chain links TRBV7-9 with TRBJ2-1; 10 nucleotides match TRBD2. Germline CDR1 is SEHNR and CDR2 is FQNEAQ (reference sequence). Germline trimming cut 6 bases from V and 5 bases from J; bases unmatched to any gene: 7. There are 15 residues in the CDR3. The CDR3 here is CASSSRLAGNNEQFF. DNA of the CDR3: TGTGCCAGCAGTTCGAGACTAGCGGGCAACAATGAGCAGTTCTTC.

In its sample, this clonotype was seen a few times. The chain combines TRBV4-1 with TRBJ2-5, with no clear D. V was shortened by 2 bases and J by 10 bases, with 14 bases between the two germline ends. In germline, CDR1 is MGHRA, CDR2 YSYEKL. The CDR3 runs 13 residues. The CDR3 DNA reads TGCGCCAGCAGCCAAATCGGGCTTTCCGGCCAGTACTTC. Protein sequence: CASSQIGLSGQYF.

The chain links TRBV5-1 to TRBJ2-3; D not resolved. CDR1 and CDR2 from the germline V gene are SGHRS and YFSETQ. This CDR3 has 14 amino acids. Between the trimmed V and J ends, which lost 0 bases and 6 bases, there was a span of 11 bases. The chain's CDR3 is CASSLGSDFDTQYF. CDR3 bases: TGCGCCAGCAGCTTGGGGAGCGATTTTGATACGCAGTATTTT.

The V gene is TRBV7-6, the J gene TRBJ1-5, with D possibly matching TRBD1 (5 bases). Trimming removed 0 bases at V and 3 bases at J, with 12 bases between. The germline V gene has CDR1 SGHVS and CDR2 FNYEAQ. CDR3 length: 16 residues. The CDR3 here is CASSLAGGDLNQPQHF. The CDR3 bases are TGTGCCAGCAGCTTAGCGGGAGGGGACCTCAATCAGCCCCAGCATTTT.

This chain joins TRBV7-2 and TRBJ2-1; TRBD2 is a possible D gene (6 bases). V was cut by 5 bases and J by 9 bases, with 17 bases left in between. There are 14 residues in the CDR3. CDR1 and CDR2 from the germline V gene are SGHTA and FQGNSA. The CDR3 DNA follows: TGTGCCAGCAGCCTGGGGACTCCCGGGGGTGAGCAGTTCTTC. Its translation: CASSLGTPGGEQFF.

J is TRBJ2-3 and V is TRBV9; 8 nucleotides match TRBD2. CDR1 SGDLS and CDR2 YYNGEE come from the germline V gene. V gave up 4 bases and J gave up 6 bases; unmatched junction bases: 13. This CDR3 region has 16 residues. CDR3 loop: CASSPGTRGWLDTQYF. In DNA form, the CDR3 reads TGTGCCAGCAGCCCGGGGACTAGAGGATGGTTGGATACGCAGTATTTT.

V usage is TRBV7-9 and J usage is TRBJ2-7; maybe TRBD1 (5 bases). The germline V gene has CDR1 SEHNR and CDR2 FQNEAQ (reference sequence). This CDR3 spans 12 amino acids. With 6 bases removed from V and 2 bases from J, the gap between germline ends came to 8 bases. The CDR3 nucleotides read TGTGCCAGCAGGGCAGGGACCTACGAGCAGTACTTC. This translates into CASRAGTYEQYF. The whole variable domain, remainder taken from reference TRBV7-9 and TRBJ2-7, is DTGVSQNPRHKITKRGQNVTFRCDPISEHNRLYWYRQTLGQGPEFLTYFQNEAQLEKSRLLSDRFSAERPKGSFSTLEIQRTEQGDSAMYLCASRAGTYEQYFGPGTRLTVT.

This clonotype was counted only a few times. This chain links TRBV18 with TRBJ2-2; D perhaps matches TRBD2 (5 bases). The CDR3 has 15 residues. The germline CDR1 and CDR2 sequences are KGHSH and LQKENI. The germline V and J ends were trimmed by 6 bases and 6 bases, with 17 bases remaining between them. The CDR3, as DNA: TGTGCCAGCTCGCCGAGGCTAGCCCCATCCGGGGAGCTGTTTTTT. Its protein product is CASSPRLAPSGELFF.

This chain connects TRBV7-8 to TRBJ2-1, with 10 nucleotides matching TRBD2. There are 15 residues in the CDR3. The V and J ends lost 2 bases and 6 bases, in that order; junction bases with no gene match: 4. Germline V CDR1 and CDR2: SGHVS, FQNEAQ. The CDR3 region is CASSLRLAGANEQFF. The CDR3, as DNA: TGTGCCAGCAGCTTACGGCTAGCGGGGGCCAATGAGCAGTTCTTC.

This clonotype was detected a few times. The J gene is TRBJ1-6, the V gene TRBV29-1; 7 nucleotides align to TRBD1. CDR3 length: 15 amino acids. V was pared by 8 bases and J by 8 bases, with 15 bases of the junction left unmatched. Looked up from germline, CDR1 is SQVTM and CDR2 is ANQGSEA. In DNA, the CDR3 is TGCAGCATTTGGACCGGGTTAGGGGGCGATTCACCCCTCCACTTT. This sequence encodes CSIWTGLGGDSPLHF.

This clonotype occurred a few times. V gene TRBV5-5 combines with J gene TRBJ2-7; D might be TRBD1 (6 bases). The CDR3 length is 14 residues. Germline V gene lookup returns CDR1 SGHKS and CDR2 YYEKEE (reference sequence). Trimming shortened V by 2 bases and J by 3 bases, and 12 bases separated the two germline ends. The CDR3 region is CASSLLQGLYEQYF. CDR3 bases: TGTGCCAGCAGCTTACTACAGGGTCTCTACGAGCAGTACTTC.